This T cell receptor beta chain was obtained from a study of CD8 T cells in Susac syndrome. The T cells that were sequenced for TCR beta were CD8+ and CD4+ cells from blood. The multiple sclerosis controls were treatment-naive patients, and their relapsing-remitting disease was stable or active. TEMRA cells underwent FACS enrichment and CD8+ and CD4+ T cells underwent negative isolation. CDR3 length: 11 residues. Trimming pared 8 bases from V and 7 bases from J, leaving 11 bases between. Germline values: CDR1 SNHLY, CDR2 FYNNEI. The RNA input was roughly 0.45 to 1 ug, and it was reverse transcribed with random hexamers. TCRdb itself ran the immunoSEQ multiplex PCR reads through MiXCR, one entry per CDR3 protein. The top ten clones hold about 0.15% of a sample with approximately 220,000 distinct CDR3 sequences, 92% of them seen once.

Sequenced sample: CD8+ T cells from PBMCs. The source is a human donor with multiple sclerosis. The chain links TRBV2 to TRBJ1-1, with D hard to call. CDR3 nucleotides: TGTGCCAGCGCCCCCGGCGATGAAGCTTTCTTT. It codes for CASAPGDEAFF.